A single sample is the source of the 7 T cell receptor beta chains below, sequenced in a study of blood T cell repertoires in COVID-19. TCRdb's table, derived via immunoSEQ multiplex PCR, lists solely in-frame clones and lacks some. The sample contains approximately 150,000 clones, about 83% of which appear only once. Sequenced input: peripheral blood. The receptor source for this set is a woman aged 70-85 years who had recovered from COVID-19.

The rearrangement links TRBV7-6 to TRBJ1-2; D is uncertain. The CDR3 spans 15 residues. Trimming removed 5 bases at V and 4 bases at J, with 17 bases between. Germline-derived CDR1 and CDR2 are SGHVS and FNYEAQ. CDR3 region: CASSPNELPSYGYTF. The CDR3 DNA is TGTGCCAGCAGCCCTAATGAGTTGCCCTCCTATGGCTACACCTTC.

The chain links TRBV7-9 to TRBJ2-2, with 12 bases fitting TRBD2. Germline values: CDR1 SEHNR, CDR2 FQNEAQ (reference sequence). The CDR3 runs 15 residues. V was pared by 5 bases and J by 6 bases, with 4 bases of the junction left unmatched. CDR3 amino acids: CASSPGLAGSGELFF. The DNA of the CDR3 is TGTGCCAGCAGCCCCGGACTAGCGGGATCCGGGGAGCTGTTTTTT.

The rearrangement joins TRBV5-4 to TRBJ2-1, with 7 bases fitting TRBD2. The V and J ends lost 0 bases and 10 bases, in that order; junction bases with no gene match: 10. The germline V gene has CDR1 SGHNT and CDR2 YYREEE (reference sequence). This CDR3 is 15 amino acids long. CDR3 DNA: TGTGCCAGCAGCTTGGGCGGGAGAAGGCTTGGGGAGCAGTTCTTC. It codes for CASSLGGRRLGEQFF. The full variable domain, completed using reference TRBV5-4 and TRBJ2-1, is ETGVTQSPTHLIKTRGQQVTLRCSSQSGHNTVSWYQQALGQGPQFIFQYYREEENGRGNFPPRFSGLQFPNYSSELNVNALELDDSALYLCASSLGGRRLGEQFFGPGTRLTVL.

V and J are TRBV5-5 and TRBJ2-3; 7 nucleotides line up with TRBD2. The CDR3 totals 15 residues. Unmatched junction bases numbered 7, after V lost 1 base and J lost 5 bases. The germline gives CDR1 SGHKS, CDR2 YYEKEE (reference sequence). This CDR3 reads CASSLSGEYGDTQYF. The CDR3 DNA is TGTGCCAGCAGCTTGAGCGGGGAGTATGGAGATACGCAGTATTTT.

The chain employs TRBV6-5 and TRBJ1-2, with D perhaps TRBD1 (6 bases). The CDR3 sequence is 15 residues long. V lost 6 bases and J lost 4, with 18 bases in between. Germline V gives CDR1 MNHEY, CDR2 SVGAGI. The CDR3 region has the DNA TGTGCCAGCAGCACCCAGAAAGGGGGGGGCTATGGCTACACCTTC. It encodes CASSTQKGGGYGYTF.

This clone was observed a few times. J is TRBJ2-5 and V is TRBV3-1 (or the pseudogene TRBV3-2); perhaps TRBD2 as D (6 bases). V was cut by 3 bases and J by 5 bases, with 13 bases left in between. This CDR3 has 14 residues. Germline V gives CDR1 LGHDT, CDR2 YNNKEL (reference sequence). DNA for the CDR3: TGTGCCAGCAGCCAGGGGAGCGGGCCGGAGACCCAGTACTTC. Amino acids: CASSQGSGPETQYF.

V is TRBV6-5 and J is TRBJ1-2, with 8 bases aligning to TRBD1. This CDR3 is built from 15 residues. V lost 5 bases, J lost 4 bases, and 9 bases stayed unmatched. The germline V gene encodes CDR1 MNHEY and CDR2 SVGAGI. The CDR3 DNA reads as TGTGCCAGCAGTCCTCGGACAGGGCTGGGCTATGGCTACACCTTC. Protein: CASSPRTGLGYGYTF.